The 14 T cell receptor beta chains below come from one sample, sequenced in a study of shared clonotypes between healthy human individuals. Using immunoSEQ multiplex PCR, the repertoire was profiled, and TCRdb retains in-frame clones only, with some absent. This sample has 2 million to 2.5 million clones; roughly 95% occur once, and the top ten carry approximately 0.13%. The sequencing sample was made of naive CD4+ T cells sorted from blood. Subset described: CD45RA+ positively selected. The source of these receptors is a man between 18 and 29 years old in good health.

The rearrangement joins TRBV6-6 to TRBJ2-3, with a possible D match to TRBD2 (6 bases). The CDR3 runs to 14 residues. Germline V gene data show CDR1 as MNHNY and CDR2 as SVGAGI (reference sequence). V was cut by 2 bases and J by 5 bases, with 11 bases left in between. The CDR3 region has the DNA TGTGCCAGCAGTTACCGGGAGATGGGAGATACGCAGTATTTT. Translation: CASSYREMGDTQYF.

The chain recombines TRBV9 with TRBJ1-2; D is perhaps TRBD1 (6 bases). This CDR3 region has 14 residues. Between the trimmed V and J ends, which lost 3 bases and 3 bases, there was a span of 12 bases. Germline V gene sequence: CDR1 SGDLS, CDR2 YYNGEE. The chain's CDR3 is CASSEQGWYYGYTF. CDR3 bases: TGTGCCAGCAGCGAACAGGGCTGGTACTATGGCTACACCTTC.

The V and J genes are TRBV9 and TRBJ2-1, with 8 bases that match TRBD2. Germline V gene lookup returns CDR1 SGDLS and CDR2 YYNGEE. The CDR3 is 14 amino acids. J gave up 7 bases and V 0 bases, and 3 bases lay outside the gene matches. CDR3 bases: TGTGCCAGCAGCGTAGGACTAGCGAGGAATGAGCAGTTCTTC. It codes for CASSVGLARNEQFF. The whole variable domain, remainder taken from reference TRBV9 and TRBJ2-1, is DSGVTQTPKHLITATGQRVTLRCSPRSGDLSVYWYQQSLDQGLQFLIQYYNGEERAKGNILERFSAQQFPDLHSELNLSSLELGDSALYFCASSVGLARNEQFFGPGTRLTVL.

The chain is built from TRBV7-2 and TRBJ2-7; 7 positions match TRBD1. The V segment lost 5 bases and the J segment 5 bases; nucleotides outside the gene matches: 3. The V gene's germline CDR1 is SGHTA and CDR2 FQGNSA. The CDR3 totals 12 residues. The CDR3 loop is CASSLTGNEQYF. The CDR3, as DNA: TGTGCCAGCAGCCTGACAGGGAACGAGCAGTACTTC.

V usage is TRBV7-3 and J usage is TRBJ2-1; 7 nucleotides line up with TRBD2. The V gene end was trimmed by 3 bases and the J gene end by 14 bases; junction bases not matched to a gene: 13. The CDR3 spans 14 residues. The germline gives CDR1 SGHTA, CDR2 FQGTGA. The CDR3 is CASSLEHTSAIKFF. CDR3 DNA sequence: TGTGCCAGCAGCTTGGAACACACTAGCGCGATAAAGTTCTTC.

The CDR3 bases are TGTGCCAGTAGGTCCCATGGGGTCGAGCAGTACTTC. It yields the protein CASRSHGVEQYF. This chain joins TRBV19 and TRBJ2-7; D gene ambiguous. The V and J ends lost 6 bases and 6 bases respectively, with 12 bases between them. CDR3 length: 12 amino acids. Germline-derived CDR1 and CDR2 are LNHDA and SQIVND (reference sequence).

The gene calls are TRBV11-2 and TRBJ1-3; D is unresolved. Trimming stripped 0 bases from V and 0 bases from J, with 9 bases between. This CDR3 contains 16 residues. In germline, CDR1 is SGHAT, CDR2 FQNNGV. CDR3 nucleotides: TGTGCCAGCAGCTTAGAGCGGTGGCTCTCTGGAAACACCATATATTTT. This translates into CASSLERWLSGNTIYF.

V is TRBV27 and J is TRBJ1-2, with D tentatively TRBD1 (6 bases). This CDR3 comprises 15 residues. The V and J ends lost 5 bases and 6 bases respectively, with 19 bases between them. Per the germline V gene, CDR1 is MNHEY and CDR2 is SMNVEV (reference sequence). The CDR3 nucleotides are TGTGCCAGCAGTCCCTCACAAAACAGGGCTGATGGCTACACCTTC. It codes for CASSPSQNRADGYTF.

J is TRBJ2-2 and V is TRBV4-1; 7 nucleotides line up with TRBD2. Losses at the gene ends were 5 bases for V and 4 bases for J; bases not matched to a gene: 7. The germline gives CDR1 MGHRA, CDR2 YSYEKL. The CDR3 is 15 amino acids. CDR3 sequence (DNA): TGCGCCAGCAGCACCGGGACTACCATCACCGGGGAGCTGTTTTTT. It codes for CASSTGTTITGELFF.

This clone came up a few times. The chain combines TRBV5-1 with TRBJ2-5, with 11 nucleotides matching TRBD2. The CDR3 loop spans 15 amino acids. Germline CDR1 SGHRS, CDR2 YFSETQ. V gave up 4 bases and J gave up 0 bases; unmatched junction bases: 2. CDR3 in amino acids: CASSKGLADQETQYF. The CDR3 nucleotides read TGCGCCAGCAGCAAGGGACTAGCGGACCAAGAGACCCAGTACTTC.

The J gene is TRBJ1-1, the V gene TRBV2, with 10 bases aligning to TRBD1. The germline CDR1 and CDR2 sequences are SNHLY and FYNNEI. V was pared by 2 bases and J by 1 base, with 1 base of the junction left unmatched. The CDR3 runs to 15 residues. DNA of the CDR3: TGTGCCAGCAGTGAAAGGGACAGGGGGAACACTGAAGCTTTCTTT. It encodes CASSERDRGNTEAFF.

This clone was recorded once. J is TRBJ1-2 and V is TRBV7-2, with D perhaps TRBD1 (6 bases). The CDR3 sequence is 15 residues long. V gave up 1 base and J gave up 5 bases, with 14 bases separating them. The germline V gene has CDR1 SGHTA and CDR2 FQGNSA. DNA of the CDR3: TGTGCCAGCAGCTTAGTGGGGGACAAGCCATATGGCTACACCTTC. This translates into CASSLVGDKPYGYTF.

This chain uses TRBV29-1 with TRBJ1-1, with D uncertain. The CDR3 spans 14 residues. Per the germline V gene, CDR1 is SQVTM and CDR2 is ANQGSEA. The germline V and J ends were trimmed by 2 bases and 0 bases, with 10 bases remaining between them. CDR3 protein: CSVEQFSMNTEAFF. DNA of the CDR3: TGCAGCGTTGAACAGTTCAGCATGAACACTGAAGCTTTCTTT.

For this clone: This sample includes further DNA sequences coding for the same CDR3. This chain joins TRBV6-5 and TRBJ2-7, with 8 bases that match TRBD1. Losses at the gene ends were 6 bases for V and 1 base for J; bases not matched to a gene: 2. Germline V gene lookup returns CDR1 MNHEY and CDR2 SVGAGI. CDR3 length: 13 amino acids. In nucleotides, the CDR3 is TGTGCCAGCAGACAGGGGGGATCCTACGAGCAGTACTTC. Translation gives CASRQGGSYEQYF.